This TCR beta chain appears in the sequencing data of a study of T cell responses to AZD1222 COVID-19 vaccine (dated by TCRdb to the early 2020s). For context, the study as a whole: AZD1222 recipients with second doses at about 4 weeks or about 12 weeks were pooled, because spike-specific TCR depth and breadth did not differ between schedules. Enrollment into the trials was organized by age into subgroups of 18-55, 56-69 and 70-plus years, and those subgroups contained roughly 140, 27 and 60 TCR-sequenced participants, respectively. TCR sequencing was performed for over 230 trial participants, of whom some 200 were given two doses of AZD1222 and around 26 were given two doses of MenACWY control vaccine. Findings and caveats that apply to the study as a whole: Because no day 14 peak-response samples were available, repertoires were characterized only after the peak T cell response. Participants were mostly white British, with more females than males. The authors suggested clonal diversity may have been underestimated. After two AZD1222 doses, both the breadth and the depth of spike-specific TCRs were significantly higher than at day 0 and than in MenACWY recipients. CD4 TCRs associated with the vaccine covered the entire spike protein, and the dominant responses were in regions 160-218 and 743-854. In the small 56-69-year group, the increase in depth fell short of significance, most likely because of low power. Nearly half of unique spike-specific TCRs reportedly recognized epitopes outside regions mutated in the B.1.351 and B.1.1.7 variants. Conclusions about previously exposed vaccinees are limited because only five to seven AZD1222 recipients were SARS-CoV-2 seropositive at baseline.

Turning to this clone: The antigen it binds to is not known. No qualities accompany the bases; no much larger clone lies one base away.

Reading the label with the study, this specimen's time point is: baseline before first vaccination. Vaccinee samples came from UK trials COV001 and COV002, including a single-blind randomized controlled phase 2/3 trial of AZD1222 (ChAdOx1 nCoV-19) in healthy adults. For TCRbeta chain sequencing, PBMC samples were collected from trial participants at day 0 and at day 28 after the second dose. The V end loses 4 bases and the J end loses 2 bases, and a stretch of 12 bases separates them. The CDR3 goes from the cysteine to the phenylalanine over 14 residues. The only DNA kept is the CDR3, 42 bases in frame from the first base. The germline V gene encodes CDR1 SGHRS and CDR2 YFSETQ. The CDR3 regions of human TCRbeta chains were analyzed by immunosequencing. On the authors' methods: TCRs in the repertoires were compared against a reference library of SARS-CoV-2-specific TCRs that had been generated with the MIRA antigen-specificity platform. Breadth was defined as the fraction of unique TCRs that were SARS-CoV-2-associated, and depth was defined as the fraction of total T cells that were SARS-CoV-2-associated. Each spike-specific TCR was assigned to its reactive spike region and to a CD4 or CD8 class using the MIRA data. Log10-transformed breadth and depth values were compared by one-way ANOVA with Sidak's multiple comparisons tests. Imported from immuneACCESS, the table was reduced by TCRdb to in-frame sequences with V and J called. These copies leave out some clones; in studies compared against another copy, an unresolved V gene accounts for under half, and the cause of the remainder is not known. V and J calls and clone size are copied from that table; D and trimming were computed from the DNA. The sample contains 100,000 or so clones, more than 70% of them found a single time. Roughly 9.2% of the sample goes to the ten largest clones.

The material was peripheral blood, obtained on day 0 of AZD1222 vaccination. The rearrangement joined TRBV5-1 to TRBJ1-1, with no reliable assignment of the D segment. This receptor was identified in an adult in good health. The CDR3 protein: CASSPEQLNTEAFF. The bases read TGCGCCAGCAGCCCGGAGCAGCTTAACACTGAAGCTTTCTTT. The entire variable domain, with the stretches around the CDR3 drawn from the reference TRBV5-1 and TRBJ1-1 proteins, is KAGVTQTPRYLIKTRGQQVTLSCSPISGHRSVSWYQQTPGQGLQFLFEYFSETQRNKGNFPGRFSGRQFSNSRSEMNVSTLELGDSALYLCASSPEQLNTEAFFGQGTRLTVV.